This TCR beta chain is from a study of T cells in Graves' hyperthyroidism and ophthalmopathy (dated by TCRdb to about 2019). General notes on the study: Peripheral blood was sampled at the time of initial diagnosis, prior to any treatment. The paper describes TCR Vbeta CDR3 sequencing of about 140 peripheral blood samples, made up of approximately 40 ophthalmopathy patients, more than 70 hyperthyroidism patients and around 17 progressor patients. After blood sampling, hyperthyroidism patients were treated with methimazole at a starting dose of 30 mg daily, and ophthalmopathy patients were treated with high-dose intravenous methylprednisolone. The 100 discovery patients were randomly split 7:3 into training and test sets. In addition, the study compared T-cell repertoires in thyroid tissue and in blood from about 6 Graves' hyperthyroidism patients. Whether ophthalmopathy could be predicted prospectively was tested in an independent validation cohort made up of roughly 19 hyperthyroidism patients plus 17 patients who later progressed to ophthalmopathy. A discovery cohort of roughly 100 patients, roughly 45 with Graves' ophthalmopathy and roughly 59 with stable Graves' hyperthyroidism, was used to find distinguishing TCR V-J signatures.

The investigation overall reported the following: No statistical method was used to set the sample size in advance, and investigators knew the group allocation. Most expanded thyroid clonotypes (frequency above 0.001) were also found in blood, which suggests that blood repertoires may mirror thyroid immune responses. In cross-validation, a model built on a 13 V-J signature told ophthalmopathy apart from stable hyperthyroidism with about 90% sensitivity and around 84% specificity, and in testing the same model reached 80%/75%. During validation, the model predicted progression to ophthalmopathy a median of around 6 months ahead of onset, with approximately 71% sensitivity and about 75% specificity.

V is reduced by 5 bases and J by 1 base, leaving a spacing of 11 bases between them. CDR1 MNHNS and CDR2 SASEGT were looked up in the germline V gene. The CDR3 runs 14 residues from the cysteine to the phenylalanine. The kept DNA is CDR3 alone, 42 bases in frame from the first base. Ophthalmopathy patients had moderately to severely active disease, Clinical Activity Score of at least 3, NOSPECS grade of at least 4, and duration under 3 months. The study excluded patients with uncontrolled infections, other autoimmune diseases, pregnancy or lactation. Diagnoses relied on clinical symptoms, serum thyroxine and TRAb, thyroid ultrasound and orbital computed tomography. PBMCs were isolated from roughly 10 ml of fresh peripheral blood by Ficoll-Paque density gradient centrifugation. Trizol reagent was used to extract total RNA, and RNA quality was then checked on an Agilent 2100 Bioanalyzer. This clonotype turned up a few times. This clone's antigen is unknown. The sample holds no much larger clone one base away, and base qualities are not on file.

Amplification of TCR beta CDR3 regions was carried out from RNA transcripts. A first-round RT-PCR of the TCR CDR3 used the HTBI primer set with the Qiagen OneStep RT-PCR kit. Libraries were constructed in a second round of multiplex PCR, after which size selection and purification were performed. The libraries were sequenced on an Illumina HiSeq2000 using paired-end 100 bp reads. Under the source paper's analysis protocol: SOAPnuke was used to process the raw data, throwing out any read that contained adapters or uncalled bases, had a mean Phred below 15, or lacked an exact constant-primer or identifier match. COPE v1.2.5 was used to merge the high-quality paired reads, and each unique nucleotide sequence was defined as a clonotype. MiTCR v1.1 was used to align clonotypes to the IMGT TRBV, TRBD and TRBJ reference segments. Analysis was restricted to V-J combinations with a frequency above 0.0001, which covered roughly 99% of repertoires. A TCS score was defined as the ratio of F50 (clonal expansion) to E x V (chaos), with BLOSUM62-based TCRdist applied between CDR3 peptides within each V-J. Welch's t-statistics and random forest reduced roughly 500 V-J features to some 14, which were used in a naive Bayes classifier (R e1071). Clones were called with MiXCR by TCRdb after fastp trimmed the public reads at Q25, and only in-frame beta chains were retained. Every distinct CDR3 protein forms one entry, paired with its most common genes and DNA. These V and J calls derive from TCRdb rather than the authors' analysis. The sample has about 250,000 distinct CDR3 sequences on record, about 20% of them singletons. Around 60% of the sample comes from the top ten.

This receptor was obtained from a man younger than 45 with Graves' ophthalmopathy. The V gene is TRBV6-1 and the J gene is TRBJ1-1; the best D guess is TRBD1, with 5 bases matching. The sample was blood. The CDR3: CASSTRAANTEAFF. The nucleotides read TGTGCCAGCAGTACCAGGGCTGCGAACACTGAAGCTTTCTTT.